This TCR beta chain originates from a study of CXCR3-negative and CXCR3-positive naive CD8 T cells. Each TRB cDNA library was prepared by 5' RACE (with UMI labels). Reprocessing the 5' RACE reads, TCRdb reports a single entry for every CDR3 protein and omits DNA. Recorded for this sample: about 40,000 distinct CDR3 sequences. Notes on the study in general: In naive cells, CXCR3-negative and CXCR3-positive subsets had similar TRBV-TRBJ usage; memory cells differed. Memory CD8+ cells had much lower diversity, and both naive subsets had comparably high diversity.

The germline V gene has CDR1 SNHLY and CDR2 FYNNEI. There are 15 residues in the CDR3. As concerns this clonotype: Its target is not known.

The rearrangement joins TRBV2 to TRBJ2-7; TCRdb designates TRBD1, a call that cannot be tested without DNA. Sequencing was performed on memory CD8+ T cells from blood. The source is a human donor in good health. Some clones in this sample may be carry-over from other donors' samples. The chain's CDR3 is CASRAGTGSSYEQYF.